What follows are 32 T cell receptor beta chains derived from one specimen sequenced in a study of T cells after posttransplantation cyclophosphamide. The assay was immunoSEQ multiplex PCR, and TCRdb's table has in-frame clones only and misses some. Of 45,000 to 65,000 clones listed, 90% to 95% are singletons. The source material was PBMCs. The receptors come from a woman under 40 in good health and a related stem cell transplant donor.

The chain is built from TRBV11-2 and TRBJ1-1; tentatively, D is TRBD1 (5 bases). The CDR3 contains 13 residues. CDR1 SGHAT and CDR2 FQNNGV come from the germline V gene. V lost 5 bases and J 5 bases, leaving 12 bases between the germline ends. The chain's CDR3 is CASSPPGGTEAFF. The DNA for the CDR3 is TGTGCCAGCAGCCCTCCGGGGGGGACTGAAGCTTTCTTT. Supplemented by reference TRBV11-2 and TRBJ1-1, the full variable domain reads EAGVAQSPRYKIIEKRQSVAFWCNPISGHATLYWYQQILGQGPKLLIQFQNNGVVDDSQLPKDRFSAERLKGVDSTLKIQPAKLEDSAVYLCASSPPGGTEAFFGQGTRLTVV.

Here the CDR3 DNA reads TGTGCCAGCAGCCAAGTCACTAGCGGGGGGAGGAATGAGCAGTTCTTC. Translated, it gives CASSQVTSGGRNEQFF. The chain is built from TRBV4-2 and TRBJ2-1, with 12 bases identical to TRBD2. V lost 1 base, J lost 7 bases, and 5 bases stayed unmatched. This CDR3 spans 16 amino acids. Germline lookup yields CDR1 LGHNA and CDR2 YNFKEQ.

The rearrangement links TRBV19 to TRBJ1-3, with 10 bases aligning to TRBD1. Trimming at V came to 4 bases and at J to 3 bases, leaving 3 bases not matched to a gene. This CDR3 region has 15 residues. Germline V gene lookup returns CDR1 LNHDA and CDR2 SQIVND (reference sequence). The CDR3: CASSTTGGDGNTIYF. The CDR3 nucleotides are TGTGCCAGTAGTACGACAGGGGGCGATGGAAACACCATATATTTT.

The genes are TRBV4-1 and TRBJ2-7; D is possibly TRBD2 (5 bases). The V end lost 6 bases, the J end lost 5 bases, and 20 bases lay between the germline ends. CDR3 length: 15 residues. Germline values: CDR1 MGHRA, CDR2 YSYEKL. The CDR3 coding sequence is TGCGCCAGCAGGCTGGGGAGTGGCAGCCAACACGAGCAGTACTTC. It is translated as CASRLGSGSQHEQYF.

The chain couples TRBV5-1 to TRBJ1-6; 10 nucleotides line up with TRBD1. The CDR3 covers 15 residues. Trimming at V came to 4 bases and at J to 8 bases, leaving 6 bases not matched to a gene. The germline V gene has CDR1 SGHRS and CDR2 YFSETQ. CDR3 in DNA: TGCGCCAGCAGCCAAGGGACAGGGGTCTATTCACCCCTCCACTTT. Its protein is CASSQGTGVYSPLHF.

This clone was seen a few times. This chain connects TRBV5-4 to TRBJ2-3, with D possibly being TRBD2 (5 bases). Looked up from germline, CDR1 is SGHNT and CDR2 is YYREEE (reference sequence). V lost 5 bases and J lost 3, with 10 bases in between. The length of the CDR3 is 13 residues. CDR3 region: CASSEGFTDTQYF. In DNA form, the CDR3 reads TGTGCCAGCAGTGAGGGATTTACAGATACGCAGTATTTT.

The chain has TRBV6-6 and TRBJ2-5, with TRBD2 as a possible D gene (5 bases). CDR3 size: 14 residues. The V end was cut by 5 bases, the J end by 5 bases, with 15 bases between. CDR1 and CDR2 (germline): MNHNY, SVGAGI (reference sequence). DNA for the CDR3: TGTGCCAGCAGTAATCACTCGCCGGGGGAGACCCAGTACTTC. This gives the protein CASSNHSPGETQYF.

The genes are TRBV9 and TRBJ2-5; 7 nucleotides agree with TRBD2. Per the germline V gene, CDR1 is SGDLS and CDR2 is YYNGEE. V lost 5 bases to trimming and J lost 3 bases; unmatched junction nucleotides: 10. CDR3 length: 15 amino acids. CDR3 nucleotide sequence: TGTGCCAGCAGTCCTGGCGGGGGAGGTAAAGAGACCCAGTACTTC. It encodes CASSPGGGGKETQYF. Together with reference TRBV9 and TRBJ2-5, the CDR3 gives the full variable domain: DSGVTQTPKHLITATGQRVTLRCSPRSGDLSVYWYQQSLDQGLQFLIQYYNGEERAKGNILERFSAQQFPDLHSELNLSSLELGDSALYFCASSPGGGGKETQYFGPGTRLLVL.

The gene calls are TRBV13 and TRBJ1-1, with unresolved D. Germline loops: CDR1 PRHDT, CDR2 FYEKMQ (reference sequence). This CDR3 is built from 13 residues. V was shortened by 2 bases and J by 4 bases, with 8 bases between the two germline ends. In nucleotides, the CDR3 is TGTGCCAGCAGCTTAACGCGGGGCACTGAAGCTTTCTTT. This sequence encodes CASSLTRGTEAFF.

The chain uses TRBV7-2 and TRBJ1-1, with 7 positions matching TRBD1. V shed 5 bases, J shed 1 base, and the junction held 7 bases outside the gene matches. The CDR3 contains 15 residues. The germline gives CDR1 SGHTA, CDR2 FQGNSA. Here the CDR3 reads CASSIRTGTNTEAFF. The CDR3 nucleotides read TGTGCCAGCAGCATAAGGACAGGCACGAACACTGAAGCTTTCTTT. Complete variable domain (other parts from reference TRBV7-2 and TRBJ1-1): GAGVSQSPSNKVTEKGKDVELRCDPISGHTALYWYRQSLGQGLEFLIYFQGNSAPDKSGLPSDRFSAERTGGSVSTLTIQRTQQEDSAVYLCASSIRTGTNTEAFFGQGTRLTVV.

The rearrangement uses TRBV5-1 and TRBJ2-2; 7 nucleotides line up with TRBD1. CDR3 length equals 13 residues. Trimming removed 5 bases from V and 7 bases from J; junction bases left unmatched: 5. Germline CDR1 is SGHRS and CDR2 is YFSETQ. CDR3 in amino acids: CASRTGKHGELFF. The CDR3 coding sequence is TGCGCCAGCAGGACAGGGAAACACGGGGAGCTGTTTTTT.

The CDR3 DNA follows: TGTGCCAGCAGCCCCAGGGTTGGGGCCAACGTCCTGACTTTC. It encodes CASSPRVGANVLTF. The rearrangement links TRBV11-2 to TRBJ2-6; a weak D match, TRBD1 (5 bases). Trimming took 5 bases from V and 3 from J, leaving 8 bases between them. Germline V lookup: CDR1 SGHAT, CDR2 FQNNGV. The CDR3 extends over 14 amino acids.

The rearrangement links TRBV2 to TRBJ1-2, with TRBD1 as a possible D gene (6 bases). Trimming stripped 2 bases from V and 5 bases from J, with 12 bases between. Germline assignment: CDR1 SNHLY and CDR2 FYNNEI. There are 14 residues in the CDR3. CDR3 residues: CASSERQGSYGYTF. The CDR3 nucleotides are TGTGCCAGCAGTGAACGCCAGGGGAGTTATGGCTACACCTTC.

This chain uses TRBV7-9 with TRBJ1-1, with D perhaps TRBD1 (6 bases). V was pared by 5 bases and J by 1 base, with 11 bases between. Germline CDR1 is SEHNR and CDR2 is FQNEAQ (reference sequence). The CDR3 spans 14 residues. CDR3 coding DNA: TGTGCCAGCAGCCAGGGGTCAACGAACACTGAAGCTTTCTTT. Amino acid sequence: CASSQGSTNTEAFF.

This chain uses TRBV11-2 with TRBJ2-2, with 12 nucleotides matching TRBD1. Germline values: CDR1 SGHAT, CDR2 FQNNGV. CDR3 size: 18 residues. J gave up 8 bases and V 2 bases, and 12 bases lay outside the gene matches. The CDR3 reads CASSLPPPSGQGAGELFF. The CDR3 region has the DNA TGTGCCAGCAGCTTACCCCCTCCCTCGGGACAGGGGGCGGGGGAGCTGTTTTTT.

This clone has a single count. The chain combines TRBV4-2 with TRBJ2-5; 7 bases are a match to TRBD2. The CDR3 totals 18 residues. Germline V gives CDR1 LGHNA, CDR2 YNFKEQ. Trimming removed 4 bases from V and 4 bases from J; junction bases left unmatched: 18. This chain's CDR3 is CASSLAHGPREGRETQYF. In nucleotides, the CDR3 is TGTGCCAGCAGCCTCGCACACGGGCCCAGGGAGGGTCGAGAGACCCAGTACTTC.

The gene calls are TRBV4-3 and TRBJ1-1; D remains ambiguous. This CDR3 has 13 amino acids. The germline V and J ends were trimmed by 2 bases and 4 bases, with 8 bases remaining between them. Looked up from germline, CDR1 is LGHNA and CDR2 is YSLEER. CDR3 sequence: CASSQQRVTEAFF. The CDR3 DNA reads TGCGCCAGCAGCCAACAGAGGGTCACTGAAGCTTTCTTT.

The V call is TRBV7-2, the J call TRBJ1-3, with no clear D. The germline V gene has CDR1 SGHTA and CDR2 FQGNSA. V lost 1 base to trimming and J lost 4 bases, with 14 bases between them. The CDR3 contains 16 residues. CDR3 in DNA: TGTGCCAGCAGCTTAGAAGTCGGCAGGAAAGGAAACACCATATATTTT. This gives the protein CASSLEVGRKGNTIYF.

The chain uses TRBV7-9 and TRBJ1-1, with D maybe TRBD1 (6 bases). Germline V lookup: CDR1 SEHNR, CDR2 FQNEAQ (reference sequence). CDR3 length: 15 amino acids. V was trimmed by 5 bases and J by 3 bases, leaving 16 bases between them. CDR3 coding DNA: TGTGCCAGCAGCCTCTTTAGGGGGAAGGACACTGAAGCTTTCTTT. Residues: CASSLFRGKDTEAFF.

This clone was picked up a small number of times. This CDR3 reads CASSQGQWNEQFF. In DNA form, the CDR3 reads TGTGCCAGCAGCCAAGGACAGTGGAATGAGCAGTTCTTC. The rearrangement uses TRBV7-9 and TRBJ2-1, with D maybe TRBD1 (6 bases). V was clipped by 5 bases and J by 7 bases, with 12 bases between them. The CDR3 has 13 residues. Germline V lookup: CDR1 SEHNR, CDR2 FQNEAQ (reference sequence).

J is TRBJ1-6 and V is TRBV7-2; D is unresolved. This CDR3 is 12 amino acids long. Germline V gene sequence: CDR1 SGHTA, CDR2 FQGNSA. Between the trimmed V and J ends, which lost 2 bases and 10 bases, there was a span of 6 bases. CDR3 protein: CASSLWPSPLHF. The DNA of the CDR3 is TGTGCCAGCAGCTTATGGCCCTCACCCCTCCACTTT.

The V gene is TRBV7-3, the J gene TRBJ2-3; 9 nucleotides line up with TRBD2. The CDR3 spans 14 residues. Trimming took 6 bases from V and 6 from J; bases not matched to a gene: 7. The germline CDR1 and CDR2 sequences are SGHTA and FQGTGA. CDR3 amino acids: CASSQRLAGDTQYF. The CDR3 region has the DNA TGTGCCAGCAGTCAAAGGCTAGCGGGGGATACGCAGTATTTT.

The rearrangement uses TRBV6-5 and TRBJ2-7, with 7 nucleotides matching TRBD1. The germline CDR1 and CDR2 sequences are MNHEY and SVGAGI. The CDR3 covers 14 residues. With 6 bases clipped from V and 0 bases from J, the junction kept 5 bases outside the gene matches. CDR3 DNA: TGTGCCAGCAGCCTACGACAGGGCTCCTACGAGCAGTACTTC. This codes for CASSLRQGSYEQYF.

V and J are TRBV2 and TRBJ2-3; 7 bases are shared with TRBD2. Germline V lookup: CDR1 SNHLY, CDR2 FYNNEI. Trimming took 1 base from V and 10 from J; bases not matched to a gene: 11. This CDR3 comprises 15 residues. The CDR3 region is CASSEEGTTSWPQYF. In DNA, the CDR3 is TGTGCCAGCAGTGAAGAGGGGACTACGTCCTGGCCGCAGTATTTT.

The chain recombines TRBV4-3 with TRBJ2-7; possible D gene TRBD1, 5 bases. This CDR3 has 15 residues. Germline V gene lookup returns CDR1 LGHNA and CDR2 YSLEER. Trimming stripped 4 bases from V and 2 bases from J, with 15 bases between. For the CDR3, the DNA is TGCGCCAGCAGCCCATACAGGACGGCACCCTACGAGCAGTACTTC. Translating gives CASSPYRTAPYEQYF.

The genes are TRBV6-1 and TRBJ2-7; 8 bases are shared with TRBD1. This CDR3 spans 13 amino acids. Germline V gives CDR1 MNHNS, CDR2 SASEGT. The ends lost 6 bases at V and 2 bases at J; junction bases unmatched: 3. Written as DNA, the CDR3 is TGTGCCAGCAGGGACAGGGTACCCTACGAGCAGTACTTC. Protein product: CASRDRVPYEQYF.

The sample holds one count of this clone. The chain uses TRBV6-5 and TRBJ1-5; maybe TRBD1 (6 bases). The ends were cut back, 2 bases at V and 2 bases at J, with 10 bases in the middle. The CDR3 loop spans 15 amino acids. CDR1 and CDR2 from the germline V gene are MNHEY and SVGAGI. As DNA, the CDR3 is TGTGCCAGCAGTTACGGCAGGGGTGGCAATCAGCCCCAGCATTTT. It yields the protein CASSYGRGGNQPQHF.

This clone was counted between two and nine times. The chain is built from TRBV6-4 and TRBJ2-3; TRBD1 matches 9 bases. The germline gives CDR1 MRHNA, CDR2 SNTAGT. The CDR3 has 15 amino acids. V trimming: 5 bases; J trimming: 5 bases; junction bases outside the gene matches: 8. CDR3 region: CASSPRDREGDTQYF. CDR3 in DNA: TGTGCCAGCAGTCCGAGGGACAGGGAGGGAGATACGCAGTATTTT.

V and J are TRBV7-2 and TRBJ1-5, with 9 nucleotides matching TRBD1. Germline assignment: CDR1 SGHTA and CDR2 FQGNSA. With V trimmed by 4 bases and J by 6 bases, 4 bases remained unmatched. This CDR3 comprises 14 residues. The CDR3 loop is CASSSDRGAQPQHF. CDR3 nucleotide sequence: TGTGCCAGCAGCTCAGACAGGGGGGCTCAGCCCCAGCATTTT.

V and J are TRBV5-1 and TRBJ2-7; D may be TRBD1 (6 bases). Per germline, CDR1 SGHRS and CDR2 YFSETQ. The CDR3 contains 14 residues. V lost 0 bases, J lost 3 bases, and 10 bases lay in between. The DNA for the CDR3 is TGCGCCAGCAGCTTGGGCCAGGGGCACTACGAGCAGTACTTC. Its protein is CASSLGQGHYEQYF.

This clone appeared a single time. The genes are TRBV6-5 and TRBJ2-4, with D perhaps TRBD2 (5 bases). Between the trimmed V and J ends, which lost 5 bases and 1 base, there was a span of 12 bases. This CDR3 is built from 15 residues. CDR1 and CDR2 from the germline V gene are MNHEY and SVGAGI. Here the CDR3 reads CASSPLGDAKNIQYF. CDR3 bases: TGTGCCAGCAGTCCTCTCGGGGATGCCAAAAACATTCAGTACTTC.

The chain employs TRBV6-5 and TRBJ2-5; TRBD2 aligns across 8 bases. The junction had 7 bases not matched to a gene; V was cut back by 8 bases and J by 2 bases. The CDR3 sequence is 14 residues long. Germline V CDR1 and CDR2: MNHEY, SVGAGI. In DNA form, the CDR3 reads TGTGCCAGCGCGTTCCGGGGGGGGCAAGAGACCCAGTACTTC. It specifies CASAFRGGQETQYF.